This passage covers 17 T cell receptor beta chains from one sample sequenced in a study of cytomegalovirus exposure and HLA in healthy donors. The PCR was carried out with 60 Vbeta primers and 13 Jbeta primers. This table comes from immunoSEQ multiplex PCR, and its TCRdb copy is limited to in-frame clones, with some not included. The sample consists of about 120,000 clones, over 75% of them appearing once. The sequenced sample consisted of PBMCs. The receptors come from a man aged 40-49 years in good health and CMV-seropositive.

V gene TRBV5-1 combines with J gene TRBJ2-5; D remains unclear. With 2 bases removed from V and 2 bases from J, the gap between germline ends came to 10 bases. This CDR3 comprises 14 residues. The germline CDR1 and CDR2 sequences are SGHRS and YFSETQ. The CDR3 loop is CASSFNSQQETQYF. In DNA, the CDR3 is TGCGCCAGCAGCTTTAACAGCCAACAAGAGACCCAGTACTTC.

The chain uses TRBV7-9 and TRBJ1-4; D call uncertain. The CDR3 sequence is 15 residues long. Germline lookup yields CDR1 SEHNR and CDR2 FQNEAQ (reference sequence). The V end lost 1 base, the J end lost 6 bases, and 12 bases lay between the germline ends. The CDR3 nucleotides are TGTGCCAGCAGCTTAGGTGTCGCAGGTGATGAAAAACTGTTTTTT. As protein: CASSLGVAGDEKLFF.

The chain is built from TRBV5-6 and TRBJ2-5, with 7 positions matching TRBD2. The J call is uncertain, as TRBJ2-7 better fits the DNA end. The CDR3 has 14 amino acids. The germline V gene has CDR1 SGHDT and CDR2 YYEEEE. The CDR3 is CASSLRGVSYEQYF. CDR3 nucleotide sequence: TGTGCCAGCAGCCTCCGGGGGGTCTCCTACGAGCAGTACTTC.

The chain is built from TRBV4-3 and TRBJ2-2; D gene unclear. Germline assignment: CDR1 LGHNA and CDR2 YSLEER. V lost 4 bases and J 2 bases, leaving 8 bases between the germline ends. The CDR3 length is 14 residues. CDR3 sequence: CASSLAANTGELFF. The DNA of the CDR3 is TGCGCCAGCAGCCTGGCTGCTAACACCGGGGAGCTGTTTTTT.

As DNA, the CDR3 is TGTGCCAGCAGGGGGGACAGGGGAAGCACAGATACGCAGTATTTT. Translating gives CASRGDRGSTDTQYF. The rearrangement joins TRBV7-9 to TRBJ2-3, with 10 bases that match TRBD1. CDR1 and CDR2 (germline): SEHNR, FQNEAQ (reference sequence). CDR3 size: 15 residues. With V trimmed by 6 bases and J by 0 bases, 3 bases remained unmatched.

The chain has TRBV5-4 and TRBJ2-5, with TRBD1 matching over 7 bases. The CDR3 length is 16 residues. The V segment lost 2 bases and the J segment 5 bases; nucleotides outside the gene matches: 12. Germline-derived CDR1 and CDR2 are SGHNT and YYREEE (reference sequence). CDR3 nucleotides: TGTGCCAGCAGCTTACCCCGGAGAGGGGGCGCGGAGACCCAGTACTTC. It yields the protein CASSLPRRGGAETQYF.

The chain links TRBV29-1 to TRBJ1-5, with 7 bases lining up with TRBD1. The CDR3 spans 14 residues. The V and J ends lost 7 bases and 3 bases, in that order; junction bases with no gene match: 9. From germline, CDR1 is SQVTM and CDR2 ANQGSEA. DNA of the CDR3: TGCAGCGCGCTTAGTGACAGGGTCAATCAGCCCCAGCATTTT. As protein: CSALSDRVNQPQHF.

The chain couples TRBV9 to TRBJ1-3; perhaps TRBD1 as D (5 bases). The CDR3 spans 17 residues. V was pared by 3 bases and J by 0 bases, with 16 bases between. The germline CDR1 and CDR2 sequences are SGDLS and YYNGEE. The DNA for the CDR3 is TGTGCCAGCAGCGAGGGGCCCCAGGGTTCCTCTGGAAACACCATATATTTT. Translated, it gives CASSEGPQGSSGNTIYF.

The rearrangement uses TRBV5-4 and TRBJ2-7, with a weak D call TRBD1 (5 bases). The germline CDR1 and CDR2 sequences are SGHNT and YYREEE (reference sequence). V lost 1 base to trimming and J lost 7 bases, with 12 bases between them. This CDR3 comprises 13 residues. DNA of the CDR3: TGTGCCAGCAGCTTGCCAGGGTGGGATGAGCAGTACTTC. It codes for CASSLPGWDEQYF.

The rearrangement links TRBV7-3 to TRBJ2-2; tentative D call: TRBD2 (6 bases). V lost 6 bases to trimming and J lost 6 bases, with 17 bases between them. Germline V gives CDR1 SGHTA, CDR2 FQGTGA. The CDR3 sequence is 15 residues long. The CDR3 nucleotides are TGTGCCAGCAGGATCGGAGGGTCGGGGTCCGGGGAGCTGTTTTTT. This translates into CASRIGGSGSGELFF.

The V and J genes are TRBV29-1 and TRBJ2-3; 9 nucleotides line up with TRBD1. J lost 2 bases, V lost 1 base, and 4 bases had no gene match. Per germline, CDR1 SQVTM and CDR2 ANQGSEA. The CDR3 totals 15 residues. CDR3 residues: CSVEGQGGFTDTQYF. In DNA form, the CDR3 reads TGCAGCGTTGAAGGACAGGGGGGATTCACAGATACGCAGTATTTT.

This sequence joins TRBV4-1 and TRBJ2-1; 9 bases align to TRBD1. V dropped 4 bases and J dropped 2; count of bases not matched to a gene: 18. The germline V gene encodes CDR1 MGHRA and CDR2 YSYEKL. The CDR3 consists of 20 residues. CDR3 DNA sequence: TGCGCCAGCAGCCCGGGTGGGGGACAGGGTAGTTGGGGTGCCTACAATGAGCAGTTCTTC. Protein sequence: CASSPGGGQGSWGAYNEQFF.

The V call is TRBV7-9, the J call TRBJ1-4; D possibly corresponds to TRBD1 (6 bases). CDR1 is SEHNR, CDR2 FQNEAQ, per germline (reference sequence). CDR3 length equals 14 residues. Deletions cut 4 bases from V and 6 bases from J, with 12 bases between. The CDR3 nucleotides are TGTGCCAGCAGCTGGGACATGTGGGATGAAAAACTGTTTTTT. This sequence encodes CASSWDMWDEKLFF.

The chain links TRBV7-3 to TRBJ2-1; 9 positions agree with TRBD1. Germline V lookup: CDR1 SGHTA, CDR2 FQGTGA. The V and J ends lost 5 bases and 3 bases, in that order; junction bases with no gene match: 5. The CDR3 length is 15 residues. CDR3 residues: CASSAGQGRYNEQFF. The CDR3 DNA sequence: TGTGCCAGCAGCGCGGGACAGGGCCGCTACAATGAGCAGTTCTTC. Variable domain in full (rest from reference TRBV7-3 and TRBJ2-1): GAGVSQTPSNKVTEKGKYVELRCDPISGHTALYWYRQSLGQGPEFLIYFQGTGAADDSGLPNDRFFAVRPEGSVSTLKIQRTERGDSAVYLCASSAGQGRYNEQFFGPGTRLTVL.

The rearrangement links TRBV5-1 to TRBJ2-5; 8 positions match TRBD1. Germline assignment: CDR1 SGHRS and CDR2 YFSETQ. V trimming: 4 bases; J trimming: 5 bases; junction bases outside the gene matches: 7. This CDR3 has 14 residues. CDR3 DNA: TGCGCCAGCAGCCGACAGGGGTCGGTGGAGACCCAGTACTTC. This codes for CASSRQGSVETQYF.

The J gene is TRBJ1-3, the V gene TRBV5-1, with D perhaps matching TRBD1 (6 bases). The CDR3 length is 15 residues. CDR1 is SGHRS and CDR2 is YFSETQ in the germline V gene. The V end lost 4 bases, the J end lost 0 bases, and 11 bases lay between the germline ends. The CDR3 sequence is CASSLQGNSGNTIYF. For the CDR3, the DNA is TGCGCCAGCAGCCTACAGGGTAACTCTGGAAACACCATATATTTT.

This clone was seen a single time. The rearrangement links TRBV28 to TRBJ2-7; weak D call: TRBD1 (5 bases). Germline lookup yields CDR1 MDHEN and CDR2 SYDVKM. Trimming pared 6 bases from V and 3 bases from J, leaving 12 bases between. The CDR3 covers 13 residues. The CDR3 DNA is TGTGCCAGCAGCCACCCCAGGGACTACGAGCAGTACTTC. This codes for CASSHPRDYEQYF.